What follows are 14 T cell receptor beta chains derived from one specimen sequenced in a study of radiotherapy plus CTLA-4 blockade in lung cancer. TCRdb's table, derived via immunoSEQ multiplex PCR, lists solely in-frame clones and lacks some. The sample carries under 65,000 clones, about 80% recorded once. The starting material was peripheral blood, obtained from a patient treated with radiotherapy plus ipilimumab. The receptors were gathered from a human donor with non-small cell lung cancer whose response to radiotherapy plus ipilimumab could not be evaluated.

The chain is built from TRBV6-1 and TRBJ2-1, with D hard to call. The CDR3 sequence is 15 residues long. The germline gives CDR1 MNHNS, CDR2 SASEGT. Trimming stripped 4 bases from V and 0 bases from J, with 10 bases between. CDR3 bases: TGTGCCAGCAGTGTTGAGTGGAGCTCCTACAATGAGCAGTTCTTC. Protein: CASSVEWSSYNEQFF.

The rearrangement uses TRBV6-5 and TRBJ1-4; possibly TRBD1 for D (5 bases). Germline-derived CDR1 and CDR2 are MNHEY and SVGAGI. V lost 6 bases to trimming and J lost 5 bases, with 13 bases between them. The CDR3 is made up of 14 amino acids. CDR3 protein: CASRPGTTNEKLFF. CDR3 DNA sequence: TGTGCCAGCAGGCCCGGGACTACCAATGAAAAACTGTTTTTT.

The rearrangement uses TRBV10-3 and TRBJ1-2; TRBD1 aligns across 10 bases. This CDR3 contains 14 residues. Germline V CDR1 and CDR2: ENHRY, SYGVKD. With V trimmed by 2 bases and J by 4 bases, 1 base remained unmatched. The CDR3 protein is CAISEGDRGYGYTF. DNA of the CDR3: TGTGCCATCAGTGAGGGGGACAGGGGCTATGGCTACACCTTC.

This clone was found once. The chain couples TRBV6-5 to TRBJ2-5, with TRBD1 matching 8 bases. The CDR3 length is 14 residues. Trimming at V came to 8 bases and at J to 5 bases, leaving 10 bases not matched to a gene. Germline CDR1 is MNHEY and CDR2 is SVGAGI. This CDR3 is CASVYGQGIETQYF. CDR3 coding DNA: TGTGCCAGCGTTTACGGACAGGGCATCGAGACCCAGTACTTC.

This chain connects TRBV19 to TRBJ1-5; TRBD1 agrees at 8 bases. Germline lookup yields CDR1 LNHDA and CDR2 SQIVND (reference sequence). With V trimmed by 5 bases and J by 6 bases, 21 bases remained unmatched. This CDR3 is built from 19 residues. The CDR3 DNA follows: TGTGCCAGTAGTTCAGACTTGCTCCAGGACAGGGTGGTGGGTCAGCCCCAGCATTTT. Translating gives CASSSDLLQDRVVGQPQHF.

The chain recombines TRBV6-5 with TRBJ2-2; a possible D gene is TRBD1 (6 bases). Germline CDR1 MNHEY, CDR2 SVGAGI. CDR3 length equals 11 residues. V was shortened by 6 bases and J by 7 bases, with 6 bases between the two germline ends. CDR3 nucleotide sequence: TGTGCCAGCAGGGACAGCGGGGAGCTGTTTTTT. Encoded protein: CASRDSGELFF.

CDR3 sequence: CASSEGLAGAYNEQFF. The CDR3 region has the DNA TGTGCCAGCAGCGAGGGACTAGCGGGGGCCTACAATGAGCAGTTCTTC. The chain combines TRBV7-9 with TRBJ2-1; 14 bases align to TRBD2. The CDR3 extends over 16 amino acids. V trimming: 5 bases; J trimming: 2 bases; junction bases outside the gene matches: 2. Germline CDR1 and CDR2: SEHNR and FQNEAQ (reference sequence).

The CDR3 protein is CATTAGYSGRTDTQYF. CDR3 nucleotide sequence: TGTGCCACCACGGCCGGTTATAGCGGACGGACAGATACGCAGTATTTT. This chain joins TRBV2 and TRBJ2-3; TRBD2 might be the D (6 bases). V dropped 10 bases and J dropped 3 bases, with 23 bases sitting between them. The V gene's germline CDR1 is SNHLY and CDR2 FYNNEI. CDR3 size: 16 residues. The full variable domain, with the rest looked up from reference TRBV2 and TRBJ2-3, is EPEVTQTPSHQVTQMGQEVILRCVPISNHLYFYWYRQILGQKVEFLVSFYNNEISEKSEIFDDQFSVERPDGSNFTLKIRSTKLEDSAMYFCATTAGYSGRTDTQYFGPGTRLTVL.

The V gene is TRBV19, the J gene TRBJ1-5, with 9 bases lining up with TRBD1. In germline, CDR1 is LNHDA, CDR2 SQIVND (reference sequence). This CDR3 is 14 amino acids long. With 7 bases clipped from V and 5 bases from J, the junction kept 6 bases outside the gene matches. The CDR3 region is CASTPGQGYQPQHF. DNA of the CDR3: TGTGCCAGTACCCCGGGACAGGGTTATCAGCCCCAGCATTTT.

This chain connects TRBV29-1 to TRBJ2-1, with unresolved D. V was trimmed by 4 bases and J by 4 bases, leaving 8 bases between them. The CDR3 loop spans 12 amino acids. Germline CDR1 is SQVTM and CDR2 is ANQGSEA. As DNA, the CDR3 is TGCAGCGTTGGAGACATTTACAATGAGCAGTTCTTC. It translates to CSVGDIYNEQFF.

The chain joins TRBV5-1 to TRBJ1-2; D might be TRBD1 (5 bases). Trimming left V 0 bases short and J 5 bases short, with 8 bases between. The CDR3 consists of 13 residues. Germline loops: CDR1 SGHRS, CDR2 YFSETQ. CDR3 region: CASSLESGYGYTF. The CDR3 DNA reads TGCGCCAGCAGCTTGGAGTCAGGGTATGGCTACACCTTC. The whole variable domain, remainder taken from reference TRBV5-1 and TRBJ1-2, is KAGVTQTPRYLIKTRGQQVTLSCSPISGHRSVSWYQQTPGQGLQFLFEYFSETQRNKGNFPGRFSGRQFSNSRSEMNVSTLELGDSALYLCASSLESGYGYTFGSGTRLTVV.

This clone was seen a single time. The V and J genes are TRBV2 and TRBJ1-1, with D tentatively TRBD1 (5 bases). V was clipped by 7 bases and J by 5 bases, with 14 bases between them. The CDR3 sequence is 13 residues long. The germline V gene has CDR1 SNHLY and CDR2 FYNNEI. The CDR3 nucleotides read TGTGCCAGCAATCTCGGGGGGGGGACTGAAGCTTTCTTT. Residues: CASNLGGGTEAFF.

V gene TRBV18 combines with J gene TRBJ1-1; D gene uncertain. CDR1 KGHSH and CDR2 LQKENI come from the germline V gene. The ends were cut back, 3 bases at V and 0 bases at J, with 8 bases in the middle. This CDR3 comprises 14 residues. CDR3 nucleotide sequence: TGTGCCAGCTCACCTGGGCTGGTGAACACTGAAGCTTTCTTT. Protein: CASSPGLVNTEAFF.

This chain joins TRBV13 and TRBJ2-6; the D gene is possibly TRBD1 (5 bases). The CDR3 spans 14 residues. V lost 6 bases and J 8 bases, leaving 14 bases between the germline ends. Germline V CDR1 and CDR2: PRHDT, FYEKMQ (reference sequence). The CDR3 sequence is CASRVRQLSNVLTF. CDR3 coding DNA: TGTGCCAGCAGAGTTAGACAGTTATCCAACGTCCTGACTTTC.